Below, one T cell receptor (beta chain) is given with its context. The assay was immunoSEQ multiplex PCR, and TCRdb's table has in-frame clones only and misses some. The repertoire holds approximately 280,000 clones, with more than 80% as singletons. The sample comes from a study of blood T cell repertoires in COVID-19. Trimming left V 5 bases short and J 1 base short, with 12 bases between. The CDR3 has 14 residues. The germline V gene encodes CDR1 SGDLS and CDR2 YYNGEE. This clonotype was obtained from a woman aged 25 to 45 with COVID-19, enrolled during active disease. The V and J genes are TRBV9 and TRBJ1-1; weak D call: TRBD1 (6 bases). The sequencing sample was made of peripheral blood. The CDR3 is CASRDPDRNTEAFF. The CDR3 DNA sequence: TGTGCCAGCAGAGACCCGGACAGGAACACTGAAGCTTTCTTT.